Sequencing of this TCR beta chain was carried out in a study of PD-1 blockade in classical Hodgkin lymphoma. Every patient experienced relapse after autologous stem cell transplantation, and brentuximab vedotin exposure varied. Findings and caveats of the study: What drove the repertoire differences, possibly disease activity or prior therapy, has not been defined. Nivolumab initiation under 1 year post-ASCT meant exclusion.

Sequencing was performed with immunoSEQ multiplex PCR; in TCRdb, only in-frame clones are kept and a portion is missing. The sample has approximately 13,000 clones, more than 85% seen once. The CDR3 has 16 amino acids. Germline CDR1 is SGHNT and CDR2 is YYREEE (reference sequence). The V gene end was trimmed by 0 bases and the J gene end by 5 bases; junction bases not matched to a gene: 5. In its sample, this clone was seen once. No antigen is known for it. The chain has TRBV5-4 and TRBJ2-1; 10 nucleotides agree with TRBD2. The clonotype was recovered from a human donor with classical Hodgkin lymphoma. Source: peripheral blood mononuclear cells (PBMCs), taken at baseline. CDR3 coding DNA: TGTGCCAGCAGCTTGGCTAGCGGGGGCCTTGACAATGAGCAGTTCTTC. The encoded protein is CASSLASGGLDNEQFF. Based on the CDR3 plus reference TRBV5-4 and TRBJ2-1, the full variable domain is ETGVTQSPTHLIKTRGQQVTLRCSSQSGHNTVSWYQQALGQGPQFIFQYYREEENGRGNFPPRFSGLQFPNYSSELNVNALELDDSALYLCASSLASGGLDNEQFFGPGTRLTVL.